This TCR beta chain originates from a study of Tregs in tolerant kidney transplant recipients. Study conclusions and caveats: Biological reproducibility was not directly addressed in this study. Findings come from small patient numbers and require larger validation.

To note about this clone: The antigen is unknown.

CDR3 size: 14 residues. The V gene's germline CDR1 is SGHRS and CDR2 YFSETQ. V was clipped by 4 bases and J by 5 bases, with 15 bases between them. Thawed PBMCs were FACS-sorted into unstimulated CD4+CD25+CD127- regulatory T cells, CD4+CD25- non-regulatory cells, CD4 and CD8 cells. The method was immunoSEQ multiplex PCR; TCRdb's version includes in-frame clones alone and lacks a portion of them. The profile shows 200,000 to 300,000 clones, around 81% of them singletons. The specimen sequenced was CD4+ T cells from blood. The gene calls are TRBV5-1 and TRBJ1-2; weak D call: TRBD1 (5 bases). The TCR sequence derives from a human donor in good health. CDR3 region: CASSIGTRRYGYTF. CDR3 in DNA: TGCGCCAGCAGCATCGGGACGCGGCGGTATGGCTACACCTTC. Supplemented by reference TRBV5-1 and TRBJ1-2, the full variable domain reads KAGVTQTPRYLIKTRGQQVTLSCSPISGHRSVSWYQQTPGQGLQFLFEYFSETQRNKGNFPGRFSGRQFSNSRSEMNVSTLELGDSALYLCASSIGTRRYGYTFGSGTRLTVV.